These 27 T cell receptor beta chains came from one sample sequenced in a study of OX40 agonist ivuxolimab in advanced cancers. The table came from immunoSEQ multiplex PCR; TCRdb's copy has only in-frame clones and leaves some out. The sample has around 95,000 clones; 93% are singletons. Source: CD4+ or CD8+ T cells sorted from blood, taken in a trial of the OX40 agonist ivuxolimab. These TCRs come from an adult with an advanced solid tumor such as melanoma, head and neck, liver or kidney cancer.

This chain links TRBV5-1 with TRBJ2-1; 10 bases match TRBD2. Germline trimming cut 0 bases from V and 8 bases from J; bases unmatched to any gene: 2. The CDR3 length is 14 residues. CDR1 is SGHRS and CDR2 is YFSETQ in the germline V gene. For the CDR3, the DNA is TGCGCCAGCAGCTTGGGGACTAGCGGCCATGAGCAGTTCTTC. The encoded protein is CASSLGTSGHEQFF.

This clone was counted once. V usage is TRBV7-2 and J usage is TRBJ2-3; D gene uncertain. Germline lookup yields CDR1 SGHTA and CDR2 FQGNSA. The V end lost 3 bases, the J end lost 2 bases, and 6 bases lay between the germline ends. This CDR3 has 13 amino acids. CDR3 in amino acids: CASSFVHTDTQYF. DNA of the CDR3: TGTGCCAGCAGCTTTGTTCACACAGATACGCAGTATTTT.

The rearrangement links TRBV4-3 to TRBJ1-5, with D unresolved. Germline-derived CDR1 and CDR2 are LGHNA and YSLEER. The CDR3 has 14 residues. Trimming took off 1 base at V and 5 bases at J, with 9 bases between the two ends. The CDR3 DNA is TGCGCCAGCAGCCAAGGCTTTCGGGATCAGCCCCAGCATTTT. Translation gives CASSQGFRDQPQHF.

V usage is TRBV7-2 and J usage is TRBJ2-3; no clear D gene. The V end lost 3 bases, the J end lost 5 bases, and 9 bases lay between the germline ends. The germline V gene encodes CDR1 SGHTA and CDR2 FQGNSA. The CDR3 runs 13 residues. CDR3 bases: TGTGCCAGCAGCTTCGGGTTTGAAGATACGCAGTATTTT. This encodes CASSFGFEDTQYF.

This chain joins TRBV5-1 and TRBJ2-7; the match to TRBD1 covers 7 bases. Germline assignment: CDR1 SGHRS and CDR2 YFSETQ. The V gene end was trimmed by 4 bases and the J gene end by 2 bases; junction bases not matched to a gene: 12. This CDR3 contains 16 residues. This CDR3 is CASSPGTVVRPYEQYV. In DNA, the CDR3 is TGCGCCAGCAGCCCGGGGACAGTGGTGAGACCCTACGAGCAGTACGTC.

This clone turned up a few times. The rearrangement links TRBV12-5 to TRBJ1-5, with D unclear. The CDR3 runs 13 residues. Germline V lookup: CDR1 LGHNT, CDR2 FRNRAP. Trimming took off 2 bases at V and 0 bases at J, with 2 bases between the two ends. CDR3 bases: TGTGCTAGTGGTTTGAGTAGCAATCAGCCCCAGCATTTT. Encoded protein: CASGLSSNQPQHF. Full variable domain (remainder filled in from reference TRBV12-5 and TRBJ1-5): DARVTQTPRHKVTEMGQEVTMRCQPILGHNTVFWYRQTMMQGLELLAYFRNRAPLDDSGMPKDRFSAEMPDATLATLKIQPSEPRDSAVYFCASGLSSNQPQHFGDGTRLSIL.

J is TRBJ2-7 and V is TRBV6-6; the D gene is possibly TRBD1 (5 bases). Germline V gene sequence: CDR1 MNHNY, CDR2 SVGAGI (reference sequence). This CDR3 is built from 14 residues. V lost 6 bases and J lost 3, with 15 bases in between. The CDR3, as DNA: TGTGCCAGCAGCCCGGACACGGTAGGCTACGAGCAGTACGTC. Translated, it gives CASSPDTVGYEQYV.

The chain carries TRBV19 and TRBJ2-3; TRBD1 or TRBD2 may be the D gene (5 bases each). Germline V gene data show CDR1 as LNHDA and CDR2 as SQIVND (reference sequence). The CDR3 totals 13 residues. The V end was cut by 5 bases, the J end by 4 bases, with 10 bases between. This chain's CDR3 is CASSARDPDTQYF. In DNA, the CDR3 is TGTGCCAGTAGTGCCCGGGACCCAGATACGCAGTATTTT.

The CDR3 bases are TGTGCCAGCAGTCCAATCGGGGGGGCGTATGGCTACACCTTC. Protein: CASSPIGGAYGYTF. The chain employs TRBV28 and TRBJ1-2; tentative D call: TRBD1 (6 bases). Germline V CDR1 and CDR2: MDHEN, SYDVKM. V was clipped by 5 bases and J by 5 bases, with 15 bases between them. The length of the CDR3 is 14 residues.

For the CDR3, the DNA is TGTGCCAGCAGCCAAGGCCCCGGGTTGAACACTGAAGCTTTCTTT. Translated: CASSQGPGLNTEAFF. The rearrangement joins TRBV4-2 to TRBJ1-1, with D uncertain. Between the trimmed V and J ends, which lost 1 base and 0 bases, there was a span of 9 bases. Germline-derived CDR1 and CDR2 are LGHNA and YNFKEQ. There are 15 residues in the CDR3.

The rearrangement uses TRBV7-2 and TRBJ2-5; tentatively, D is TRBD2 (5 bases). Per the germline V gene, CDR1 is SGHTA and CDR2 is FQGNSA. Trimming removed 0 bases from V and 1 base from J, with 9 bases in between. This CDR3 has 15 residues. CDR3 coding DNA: TGTGCCAGCAGCTTAGCGGGAGCACCCCAAGAGACCCAGTACTTC. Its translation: CASSLAGAPQETQYF.

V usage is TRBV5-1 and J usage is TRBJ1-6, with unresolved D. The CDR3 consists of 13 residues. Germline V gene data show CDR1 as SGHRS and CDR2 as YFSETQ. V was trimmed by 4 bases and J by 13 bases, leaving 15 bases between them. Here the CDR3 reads CASSTELGGPLHF. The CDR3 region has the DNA TGCGCCAGCAGCACGGAACTGGGAGGTCCCCTCCACTTT.

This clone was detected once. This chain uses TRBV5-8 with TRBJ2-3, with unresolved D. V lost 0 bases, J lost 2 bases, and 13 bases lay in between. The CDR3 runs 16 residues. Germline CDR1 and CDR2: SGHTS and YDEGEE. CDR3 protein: CASSLESPRNTDTQYF. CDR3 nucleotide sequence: TGTGCCAGCAGCTTGGAGTCCCCCAGAAACACAGATACGCAGTATTTT.

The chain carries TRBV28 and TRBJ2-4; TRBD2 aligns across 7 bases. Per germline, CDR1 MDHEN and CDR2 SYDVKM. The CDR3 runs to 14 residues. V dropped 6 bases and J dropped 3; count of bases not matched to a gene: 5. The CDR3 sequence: CASRDTGGKNIQYF. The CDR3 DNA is TGTGCCAGCAGAGATACGGGGGGCAAAAACATTCAGTACTTC.

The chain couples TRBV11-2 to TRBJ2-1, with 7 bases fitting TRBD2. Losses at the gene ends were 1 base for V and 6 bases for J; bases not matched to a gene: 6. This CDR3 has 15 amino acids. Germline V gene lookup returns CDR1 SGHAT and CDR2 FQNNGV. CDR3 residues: CASSLVRGSFNEQFF. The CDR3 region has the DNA TGTGCCAGCAGCTTAGTGCGCGGGAGCTTCAATGAGCAGTTCTTC.

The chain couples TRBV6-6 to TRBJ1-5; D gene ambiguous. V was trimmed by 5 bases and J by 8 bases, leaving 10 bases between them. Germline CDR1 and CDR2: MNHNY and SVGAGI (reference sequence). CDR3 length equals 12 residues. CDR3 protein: CASSDPGEPQHF. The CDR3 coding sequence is TGTGCCAGCAGTGACCCAGGTGAGCCCCAGCATTTT.

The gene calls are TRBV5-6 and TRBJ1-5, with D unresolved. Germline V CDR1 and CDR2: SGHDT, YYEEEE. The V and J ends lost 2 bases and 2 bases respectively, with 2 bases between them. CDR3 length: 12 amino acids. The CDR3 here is CASSLGNQPQHF. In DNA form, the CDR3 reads TGTGCCAGCAGCTTAGGCAATCAGCCCCAGCATTTT.

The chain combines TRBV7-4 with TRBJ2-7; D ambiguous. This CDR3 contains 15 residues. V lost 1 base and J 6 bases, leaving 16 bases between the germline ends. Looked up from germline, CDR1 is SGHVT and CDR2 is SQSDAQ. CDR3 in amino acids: CASSLGGLYHREQYV. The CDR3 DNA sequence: TGTGCCAGCAGCTTAGGAGGTCTATACCATCGCGAGCAGTACGTC.

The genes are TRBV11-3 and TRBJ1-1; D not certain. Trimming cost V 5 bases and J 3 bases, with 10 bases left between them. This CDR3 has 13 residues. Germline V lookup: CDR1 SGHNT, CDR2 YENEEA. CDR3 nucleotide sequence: TGTGCCAGCAGCATAGTAGAGGACACTGAAGCTTTCTTT. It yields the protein CASSIVEDTEAFF.

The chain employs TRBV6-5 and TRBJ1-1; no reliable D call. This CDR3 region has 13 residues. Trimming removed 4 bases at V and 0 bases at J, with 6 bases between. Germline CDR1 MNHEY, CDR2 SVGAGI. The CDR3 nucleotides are TGTGCCAGCAGTTGGATCATGAACACTGAAGCTTTCTTT. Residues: CASSWIMNTEAFF.

CDR3 DNA: TGTGCCAGCAGTTACTCAGGGGGCAGTCACTATGGCTACACCTTC. Its protein product is CASSYSGGSHYGYTF. V and J are TRBV6-5 and TRBJ1-2; 7 bases map to TRBD1. The CDR3 extends over 15 amino acids. V lost 0 bases, J lost 3 bases, and 4 bases stayed unmatched. Germline CDR1 MNHEY, CDR2 SVGAGI.

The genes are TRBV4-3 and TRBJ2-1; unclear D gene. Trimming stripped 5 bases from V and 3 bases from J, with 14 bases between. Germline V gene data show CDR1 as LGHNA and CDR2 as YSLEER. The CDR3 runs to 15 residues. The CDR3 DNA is TGCGCCAGCAGCTACGATAGGAACTACTACAATGAGCAGTTCTTC. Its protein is CASSYDRNYYNEQFF.

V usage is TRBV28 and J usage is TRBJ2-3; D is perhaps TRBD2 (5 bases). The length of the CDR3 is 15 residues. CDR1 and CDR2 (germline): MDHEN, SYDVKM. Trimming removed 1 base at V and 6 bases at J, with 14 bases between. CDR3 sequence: CASSLSGLSSDTQYF. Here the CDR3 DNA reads TGTGCCAGCAGTTTATCAGGACTCTCTTCCGATACGCAGTATTTT. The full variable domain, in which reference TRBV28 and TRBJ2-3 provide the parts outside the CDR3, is DVKVTQSSRYLVKRTGEKVFLECVQDMDHENMFWYRQDPGLGLRLIYFSYDVKMKEKGDIPEGYSVSREKKERFSLILESASTNQTSMYLCASSLSGLSSDTQYFGPGTRLTVL.

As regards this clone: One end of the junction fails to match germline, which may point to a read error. This CDR3 reads CASTYTGGSNSPLHF. CDR3 coding DNA: TGTGCCAGCACTTACACAGGGGGCTCTAATTCACCCCTCCACTTT. V and J are TRBV6-6 and TRBJ1-6; 9 bases line up with TRBD1. This CDR3 region has 15 residues. Germline CDR1 reads MNHNY; CDR2 reads SVGAGI (reference sequence).

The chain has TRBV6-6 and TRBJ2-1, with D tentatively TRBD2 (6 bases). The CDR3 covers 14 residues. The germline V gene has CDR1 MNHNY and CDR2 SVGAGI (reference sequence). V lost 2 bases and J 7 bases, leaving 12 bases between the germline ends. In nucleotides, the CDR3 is TGTGCCAGCAGTTACCTAGCGACGTGGAATGAGCAGTTCTTC. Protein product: CASSYLATWNEQFF.

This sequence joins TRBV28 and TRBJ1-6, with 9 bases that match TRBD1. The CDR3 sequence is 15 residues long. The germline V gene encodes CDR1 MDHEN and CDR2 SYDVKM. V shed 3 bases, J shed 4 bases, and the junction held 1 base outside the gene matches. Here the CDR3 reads CASSFGTGYNSPLHF. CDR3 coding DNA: TGTGCCAGCAGTTTCGGGACAGGGTATAATTCACCCCTCCACTTT.

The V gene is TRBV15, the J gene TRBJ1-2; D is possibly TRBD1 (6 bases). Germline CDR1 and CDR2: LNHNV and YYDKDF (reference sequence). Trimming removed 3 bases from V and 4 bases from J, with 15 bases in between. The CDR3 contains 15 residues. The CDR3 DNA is TGTGCCACCAGCAGCCCAGACAGGCTGTTCTATGGCTACACCTTC. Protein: CATSSPDRLFYGYTF.